These 27 T cell receptor beta chains were all obtained from the same sample, sequenced in a study of cytomegalovirus exposure and HLA in healthy donors. A multiplex PCR was run with 60 Vbeta primers and 13 Jbeta primers. This table comes from immunoSEQ multiplex PCR, and its TCRdb copy is limited to in-frame clones, with some not included. The sample contains 250,000 to 350,000 clones, roughly 90% of which appear only once. The source material was PBMCs. All receptors derive from a man aged 35 to 55 in good health and CMV-seropositive.

In its sample, this clone was seen once. The chain is built from TRBV28 and TRBJ2-7, with 7 bases matching TRBD1. This CDR3 is built from 15 residues. Germline lookup yields CDR1 MDHEN and CDR2 SYDVKM. V was clipped by 4 bases and J by 5 bases; unmatched bases: 11. The CDR3, as DNA: TGTGCCAGCAGTTCCTTATCCATTACAGGGGACGAGCAGTACTTC. Its protein product is CASSSLSITGDEQYF.

This rearrangement joins TRBV28 to TRBJ2-4; TRBD1 matches 10 bases. CDR3 length: 15 amino acids. Germline assignment: CDR1 MDHEN and CDR2 SYDVKM. J was trimmed by 6 bases and V by 4 bases; bases with no gene match: 6. CDR3: CASSSPRDRGNIQYF. The CDR3 DNA follows: TGTGCCAGCAGTTCACCCCGGGACAGGGGAAACATTCAGTACTTC.

V is TRBV27 and J is TRBJ2-2; D is perhaps TRBD1 (5 bases). Germline assignment: CDR1 MNHEY and CDR2 SMNVEV (reference sequence). V lost 6 bases and J lost 2, with 19 bases in between. The CDR3 runs to 17 residues. CDR3 loop: CASRPQAVPLNTGELFF. The CDR3 DNA sequence: TGTGCCAGCAGGCCACAGGCGGTCCCTCTTAACACCGGGGAGCTGTTTTTT.

This clone was seen more than once but under ten times. The chain has TRBV29-1 and TRBJ1-1; D is undetermined. Per germline, CDR1 SQVTM and CDR2 ANQGSEA. V shed 7 bases and J shed 0 bases, with 6 bases lying between them. This CDR3 region has 11 residues. The CDR3 loop reads CSAIVNTEAFF. DNA for the CDR3: TGCAGCGCTATAGTGAACACTGAAGCTTTCTTT.

The CDR3 is CASSYLTDSYEQYF. DNA for the CDR3: TGTGCCAGCAGTTACCTAACGGACAGCTACGAGCAGTACTTC. The chain links TRBV6-6 to TRBJ2-7, with D maybe TRBD1 (6 bases). Looked up from germline, CDR1 is MNHNY and CDR2 is SVGAGI (reference sequence). The V gene lost 2 bases and the J gene lost 3 bases, with 11 bases spanning the gap. This CDR3 is built from 14 residues.

This chain uses TRBV11-2 with TRBJ2-3; the match to TRBD2 covers 7 bases. V was pared by 5 bases and J by 4 bases, with 6 bases of the junction left unmatched. CDR1 and CDR2 from the germline V gene are SGHAT and FQNNGV. The CDR3 loop spans 14 amino acids. The CDR3 region is CASSLRERSDTQYF. The CDR3 coding sequence is TGTGCCAGCAGCCTGCGGGAGAGATCAGATACGCAGTATTTT.

This clone is a singleton in its sample. This sequence joins TRBV7-2 and TRBJ2-5; D not resolved. The CDR3 extends over 14 amino acids. V was pared by 1 base and J by 3 bases, with 9 bases between. The germline V gene has CDR1 SGHTA and CDR2 FQGNSA. CDR3 nucleotides: TGTGCCAGCAGCTTAGGTCCTAGAGAAGAGACCCAGTACTTC. Residues: CASSLGPREETQYF.

The CDR3 coding sequence is TGTGCCACCAGCAGAGATCGAGTAGCGGGTAGCACAGATACGCAGTATTTT. Its translation: CATSRDRVAGSTDTQYF. V is TRBV15 and J is TRBJ2-3, with 7 nucleotides matching TRBD2. This CDR3 spans 17 amino acids. V lost 0 bases, J lost 0 bases, and 6 bases stayed unmatched. Per germline, CDR1 LNHNV and CDR2 YYDKDF (reference sequence).

The CDR3 sequence is CASSLGRGRNTGELFF. The CDR3 region has the DNA TGTGCCAGCAGTTTGGGAAGGGGCAGAAACACCGGGGAGCTGTTTTTT. The chain carries TRBV28 and TRBJ2-2, with D perhaps matching TRBD1 (5 bases). The CDR3 loop spans 16 amino acids. The germline V and J ends were trimmed by 3 bases and 2 bases, with 13 bases remaining between them. In germline, CDR1 is MDHEN, CDR2 SYDVKM.

A few counts support this clone. The chain combines TRBV2 with TRBJ1-4; D is unclear. The germline CDR1 and CDR2 sequences are SNHLY and FYNNEI. With 1 base removed from V and 4 bases from J, the gap between germline ends came to 7 bases. The CDR3 extends over 14 amino acids. CDR3 nucleotide sequence: TGTGCCAGCAGTGAAGAGGCGGTTAATGAAAAACTGTTTTTT. Its translation is CASSEEAVNEKLFF.

This sequence joins TRBV4-1 and TRBJ1-1; D is undetermined. V lost 1 base to trimming and J lost 3 bases, with 15 bases between them. This CDR3 is 16 amino acids long. Germline V gene lookup returns CDR1 MGHRA and CDR2 YSYEKL. CDR3 sequence (DNA): TGCGCCAGCAGCCAAGTTAGGCATACAGTGGACACTGAAGCTTTCTTT. Amino acid sequence: CASSQVRHTVDTEAFF.

The V gene is TRBV7-9, the J gene TRBJ2-1; TRBD2 is a possible D gene (6 bases). Trimming cost V 7 bases and J 4 bases, with 14 bases left between them. The CDR3 is 14 amino acids. Germline CDR1 SEHNR, CDR2 FQNEAQ (reference sequence). The CDR3 DNA sequence: TGTGCCAGCACTACCGGGGGTAATTACAATGAGCAGTTCTTC. Encoded protein: CASTTGGNYNEQFF.

V and J are TRBV5-1 and TRBJ2-2; the match to TRBD2 covers 7 bases. CDR1 and CDR2 (germline): SGHRS, YFSETQ. CDR3 length: 16 amino acids. J gave up 7 bases and V 4 bases, and 13 bases lay outside the gene matches. CDR3 amino acids: CASSPRAGAPDGELFF. The CDR3 DNA sequence: TGCGCCAGCAGCCCGCGGGCGGGAGCGCCGGACGGGGAGCTGTTTTTT. Based on the CDR3 plus reference TRBV5-1 and TRBJ2-2, the full variable domain is KAGVTQTPRYLIKTRGQQVTLSCSPISGHRSVSWYQQTPGQGLQFLFEYFSETQRNKGNFPGRFSGRQFSNSRSEMNVSTLELGDSALYLCASSPRAGAPDGELFFGEGSRLTVL.

The rearrangement joins TRBV27 to TRBJ2-7, with no clear D. The CDR3 is made up of 12 amino acids. The germline gives CDR1 MNHEY, CDR2 SMNVEV (reference sequence). The V gene lost 5 bases and the J gene lost 6 bases, with 11 bases spanning the gap. Here the CDR3 DNA reads TGTGCCAGCAGTCGCCCCCCTAGCGAGCAGTACTTC. Translation gives CASSRPPSEQYF.

DNA of the CDR3: TGTGCCAGCAGTTTATTTCTAGCGGGGACCACAGATACGCAGTATTTT. Protein sequence: CASSLFLAGTTDTQYF. The V call is TRBV28, the J call TRBJ2-3; the match to TRBD2 covers 9 bases. Germline lookup yields CDR1 MDHEN and CDR2 SYDVKM. With 1 base clipped from V and 2 bases from J, the junction kept 4 bases outside the gene matches. The CDR3 has 16 amino acids.

This chain connects TRBV7-9 to TRBJ1-6; D is possibly TRBD1 (5 bases). The V gene lost 2 bases and the J gene lost 9 bases, with 14 bases spanning the gap. The CDR3 loop spans 15 amino acids. Germline values: CDR1 SEHNR, CDR2 FQNEAQ (reference sequence). The CDR3 reads CASSLWGVSSSPLHF. The CDR3 nucleotides read TGTGCCAGCAGCTTATGGGGGGTTTCTTCTTCACCCCTCCACTTT.

The V and J genes are TRBV6-5 and TRBJ1-2; a weak D match, TRBD1 (6 bases). Germline CDR1 reads MNHEY; CDR2 reads SVGAGI. The ends were cut back, 2 bases at V and 6 bases at J, with 13 bases in the middle. This CDR3 comprises 14 residues. The CDR3 reads CASSYDQGTHGYTF. The DNA for the CDR3 is TGTGCCAGCAGTTACGATCAGGGGACGCATGGCTACACCTTC.

The chain links TRBV27 to TRBJ1-1; a weak D match, TRBD1 (6 bases). V shed 3 bases and J shed 0 bases, with 11 bases lying between them. Germline-derived CDR1 and CDR2 are MNHEY and SMNVEV (reference sequence). CDR3 size: 15 residues. CDR3 loop: CASSFGGQLNTEAFF. The DNA for the CDR3 is TGTGCCAGCAGTTTCGGGGGGCAGTTGAACACTGAAGCTTTCTTT.

This chain uses TRBV28 with TRBJ1-4; possible D gene TRBD1, 6 bases. This CDR3 spans 15 amino acids. Germline V gene data show CDR1 as MDHEN and CDR2 as SYDVKM. Trimming cost V 4 bases and J 7 bases, with 16 bases left between them. CDR3: CASSYLGGQGEKLFF. The CDR3 nucleotides are TGTGCCAGCAGTTACCTGGGGGGGCAAGGTGAAAAACTGTTTTTT.

The chain uses TRBV1 and TRBJ1-4; the table names TRBD1, a call not compared with the DNA. TRBV1 is marked as a pseudogene. The CDR3 covers 18 residues. In DNA, the CDR3 is TGCACCAGCAGCCCCAGGGACAGGGTGGATCCAACTAATGAAAAACTGTTTTTT. This codes for CTSSPRDRVDPTNEKLFF.

In this sample, this clone turned up once. V gene TRBV28 combines with J gene TRBJ2-5; D may be TRBD1 (6 bases). Trimming took off 7 bases at V and 4 bases at J, with 16 bases between the two ends. CDR3 length: 14 residues. Germline V gene lookup returns CDR1 MDHEN and CDR2 SYDVKM. CDR3 in amino acids: CASTLPEGGETQYF. In DNA form, the CDR3 reads TGTGCCAGCACCCTTCCTGAAGGGGGAGAGACCCAGTACTTC.

This clone was counted a single time. This chain links TRBV14 with TRBJ2-7, with D possibly being TRBD1 (6 bases). In germline, CDR1 is SGHDN, CDR2 FVKESK. This CDR3 region has 15 residues. V was pared by 0 bases and J by 3 bases, with 12 bases between. CDR3 DNA: TGTGCCAGCAGCCAAGAACAGGGCCCTGACTACGAGCAGTACTTC. Translated, it gives CASSQEQGPDYEQYF. Full variable domain (rest looked up from reference TRBV14 and TRBJ2-7): EAGVTQFPSHSVIEKGQTVTLRCDPISGHDNLYWYRRVMGKEIKFLLHFVKESKQDESGMPNNRFLAERTGGTYSTLKVQPAELEDSGVYFCASSQEQGPDYEQYFGPGTRLTVT.

This chain links TRBV4-1 with TRBJ2-1, with unresolved D. This CDR3 is built from 19 residues. V was trimmed by 0 bases and J by 5 bases, leaving 23 bases between them. CDR1 is MGHRA, CDR2 YSYEKL, per germline. The CDR3 DNA is TGCGCCAGCAGCCAAGATCCTAGTCGGGTCGTGCGGTCTGACAATGAGCAGTTCTTC. This encodes CASSQDPSRVVRSDNEQFF.

CDR3 residues: CASSFIAGIQPQHF. The CDR3, as DNA: TGTGCCAGCAGTTTTATTGCAGGGATTCAGCCCCAGCATTTT. This chain links TRBV28 with TRBJ1-5, with a tentative D call TRBD1 (5 bases). V lost 3 bases and J lost 6, with 12 bases in between. The CDR3 length is 14 residues. CDR1 and CDR2 from the germline V gene are MDHEN and SYDVKM.

The V and J genes are TRBV10-3 and TRBJ2-7; 8 nucleotides agree with TRBD1. CDR1 is ENHRY, CDR2 SYGVKD, per germline. With V trimmed by 6 bases and J by 5 bases, 15 bases remained unmatched. The CDR3 length is 16 residues. CDR3 sequence reads: CAISDPGTGKIHEQYF. In DNA form, the CDR3 reads TGTGCCATCAGCGACCCCGGGACAGGTAAAATACACGAGCAGTACTTC.

This clone was observed a single time. The V call is TRBV6-5, the J call TRBJ1-1; 7 bases are a match to TRBD1. Trimming cost V 2 bases and J 4 bases; bases outside gene matches: 7. Germline CDR1 reads MNHEY; CDR2 reads SVGAGI. This CDR3 is 15 amino acids long. The DNA for the CDR3 is TGTGCCAGCAGTTACGATTCAGGGGGGAGCACTGAAGCTTTCTTT. Protein product: CASSYDSGGSTEAFF.

Only a few counts were recorded for this clone. CDR3 DNA sequence: TGTGCCAGTATGAAGAGTTCGGGGGTTCGGACAGATACGCAGTATTTT. Protein: CASMKSSGVRTDTQYF. The chain is built from TRBV19 and TRBJ2-3; D possibly corresponds to TRBD2 (6 bases). V was clipped by 7 bases and J by 3 bases, with 20 bases between them. Germline assignment: CDR1 LNHDA and CDR2 SQIVND (reference sequence). The CDR3 runs to 16 residues.